This T cell receptor beta chain appears in the sequencing data of a study of T cell changes during pregnancy in multiple sclerosis. CDR3 length: 15 residues. V lost 3 bases and J lost 5; bases outside the gene matches: 5. Germline V gives CDR1 MRHNA, CDR2 SNTAGT. This clone has just one count. Clones were sequenced by immunoSEQ multiplex PCR, and TCRdb holds only the in-frame ones, with some missing. The table includes about 48,000 clones, approximately 93% detected once. This chain joins TRBV6-4 and TRBJ2-1; 9 bases fit TRBD2. The sample in question was CD4+ T cells from peripheral blood mononuclear cells, obtained in the first trimester of pregnancy. This TCR came from a female donor with multiple sclerosis, enrolled in a pregnancy study. CDR3 loop: CASSDRGGADNEQFF. The CDR3 DNA is TGTGCCAGCAGTGATCGCGGGGGGGCAGACAATGAGCAGTTCTTC.